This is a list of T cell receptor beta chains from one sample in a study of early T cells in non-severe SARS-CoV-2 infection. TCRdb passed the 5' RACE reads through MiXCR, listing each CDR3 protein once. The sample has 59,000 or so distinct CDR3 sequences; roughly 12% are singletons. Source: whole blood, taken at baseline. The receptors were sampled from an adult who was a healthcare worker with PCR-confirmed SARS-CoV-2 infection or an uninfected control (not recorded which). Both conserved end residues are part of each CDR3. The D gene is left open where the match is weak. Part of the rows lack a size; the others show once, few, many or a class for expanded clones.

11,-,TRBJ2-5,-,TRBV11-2,TGTGCCAGCAGCTTATATCAGACCCAGTACTTC,CASSLYQTQYF
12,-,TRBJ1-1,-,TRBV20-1,TGCAGTGCTCCCCCCCCGAACACTGAAGCTTTCTTT,CSAPPPNTEAFF
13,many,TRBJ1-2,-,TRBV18,TGTGCCAGCTCACCACAGAGGGCGCGCGGCTACACCTTC,CASSPQRARGYTF
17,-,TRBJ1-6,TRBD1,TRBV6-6,TGTGCCAGCAGGCCCCGAGGACAGGGCTCCTATAATTCACCCCTCCACTTT,CASRPRGQGSYNSPLHF
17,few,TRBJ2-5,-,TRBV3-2,TGTGCCAGCAGCCAAGTGTGCGGTCAGACGTACCAAGAGACCCAGTACTTC,CASSQVCGQTYQETQYF
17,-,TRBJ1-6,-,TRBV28,TGTGCCAGCAGTTTGGAGTGGGGGGGCGTCCTTCATTCACCCCTCCACTTT,CASSLEWGGVLHSPLHF
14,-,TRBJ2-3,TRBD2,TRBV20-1,TGCAGTGCCCGGACTAGCGGGAGCACAGATACGCAGTATTTT,CSARTSGSTDTQYF
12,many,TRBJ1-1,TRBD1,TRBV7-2,TGTGCCAGCAGCCTAGGGACAGGTGAAGCTTTCTTT,CASSLGTGEAFF
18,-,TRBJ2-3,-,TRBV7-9,TGTGCCAGCAGCCGACATCCATCGGGTTCCTGGGGCACAGATACGCAGTATTTT,CASSRHPSGSWGTDTQYF
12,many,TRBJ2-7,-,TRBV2,TGTGCCAGCAGACCGTCAGGGAACGAGCAGTACTTC,CASRPSGNEQYF
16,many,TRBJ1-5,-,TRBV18,TGTGCCAGCTCACCAGGGGGGCTTAGGAGCAATCAGCCCCAGCATTTT,CASSPGGLRSNQPQHF
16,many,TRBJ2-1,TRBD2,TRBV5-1,TGCGCCAGCAGCTTGAGCGGACTAGCGGCGGTTGTTGAGCAGTTCTTC,CASSLSGLAAVVEQFF
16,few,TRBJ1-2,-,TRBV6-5,TGTGCCAGCAGCGAGACCAGGTTCCTGATTAACTATGGCTACACCTTC,CASSETRFLINYGYTF
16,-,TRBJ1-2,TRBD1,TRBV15,TGTGCCACCAGCAGACCCGGGACAGGGGATGGCTATGGCTACACCTTC,CATSRPGTGDGYGYTF
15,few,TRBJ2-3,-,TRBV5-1,TGCGCCAGCAGCTTGTTATCCGGGGTGATGGATACGCAGTATTTT,CASSLLSGVMDTQYF
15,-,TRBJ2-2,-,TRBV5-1,TGCGCCAGCAGCTTGAGCCACGGACGATCCGGGGAGCTGTTTTTT,CASSLSHGRSGELFF
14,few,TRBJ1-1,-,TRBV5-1,TGCGCCAGCAGCCCCTTGTCTGGAAACACTGAAGCTTTCTTT,CASSPLSGNTEAFF
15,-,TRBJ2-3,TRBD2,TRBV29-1,TGCAGCGTTGAGGGGCCAGCGGGAGGGCCGAATACGCAGTATTTT,CSVEGPAGGPNTQYF
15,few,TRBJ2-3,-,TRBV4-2,TGTGCCAGCAGCCAAGATCAGTTACTTCCAGATACGCAGTATTTT,CASSQDQLLPDTQYF
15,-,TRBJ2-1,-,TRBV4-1,TGCGCCAGCAGCCAAGATACCAGTACCAACAATGAGCAGTTCTTC,CASSQDTSTNNEQFF